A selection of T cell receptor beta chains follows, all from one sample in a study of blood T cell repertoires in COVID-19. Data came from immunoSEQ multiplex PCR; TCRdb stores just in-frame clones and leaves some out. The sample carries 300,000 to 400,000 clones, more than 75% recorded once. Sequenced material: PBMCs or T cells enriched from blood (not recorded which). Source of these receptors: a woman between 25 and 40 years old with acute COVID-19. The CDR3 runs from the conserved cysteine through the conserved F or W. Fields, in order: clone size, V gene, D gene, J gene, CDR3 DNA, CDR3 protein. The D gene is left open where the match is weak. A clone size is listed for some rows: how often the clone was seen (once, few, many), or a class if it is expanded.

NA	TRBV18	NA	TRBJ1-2	TGTGCCAGCTCACTTACCATAATATCCGAGGGTTATGGCTACACCTTC	CASSLTIISEGYGYTF
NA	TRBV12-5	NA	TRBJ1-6	TGTGCTAGTGGGACGGACAAGAGCTCCTATAATTCACCCCTCCACTTT	CASGTDKSSYNSPLHF
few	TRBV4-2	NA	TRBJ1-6	TGTGCCAGCAGCCCCCCCGGAGGTCGGTCACCCCTCCACTTT	CASSPPGGRSPLHF
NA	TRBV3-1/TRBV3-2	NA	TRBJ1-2	TGTGCCAGCAGCCAAGGGGCAGGGCCTAGGGCTGGCTACACCTTC	CASSQGAGPRAGYTF
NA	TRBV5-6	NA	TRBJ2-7	TGTGCCAGCAGCTTGGGACAGAGCTCCTACGAGCAGTACTTC	CASSLGQSSYEQYF
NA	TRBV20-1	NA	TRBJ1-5	TGCAGTGCTAGTTCAGCCGGGACAATTAAAAGCAATCAGCCCCAGCATTTT	CSASSAGTIKSNQPQHF
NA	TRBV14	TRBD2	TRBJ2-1	TGTGCCAGCAGCCTCTCAAGGGCTAGCGGGGCTTTCTACTCCTACAATGAGCAGTTCTTC	CASSLSRASGAFYSYNEQFF
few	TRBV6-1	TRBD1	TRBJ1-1	TGTGCCAGCAGTGACCAGACAGGGGAGGCTTTCTTT	CASSDQTGEAFF
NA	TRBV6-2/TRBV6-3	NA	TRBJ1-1	TGTGCCAGCAGTCAAACAGGGTCTCGCACTGAAGCTTTCTTT	CASSQTGSRTEAFF
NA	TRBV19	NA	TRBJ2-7	TGTGCCAGTAGTATGAGGGGGACCGCCCAGGGGGAGCAGTACTTC	CASSMRGTAQGEQYF
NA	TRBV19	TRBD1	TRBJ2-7	TGTGCCAGTAGTATAATGAGAGGGACAGGGACGAACGAGCAGTACTTC	CASSIMRGTGTNEQYF
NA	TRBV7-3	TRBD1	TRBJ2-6	TGTGCCAGCAGCCCACCAAGGGGGCCCGGGGCCAACGTCCTGACTTTC	CASSPPRGPGANVLTF
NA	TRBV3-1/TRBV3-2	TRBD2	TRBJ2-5	TGTGCCAGCAGCCAGCGGGGGTGCTGGGGGACGGTATATGGGGAGACCCAGTACTTC	CASSQRGCWGTVYGETQYF
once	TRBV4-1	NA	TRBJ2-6	TGCGCCAGCAGCCAGTCAGGGGCCTCTGGGGCCAACGTCCTGACTTTC	CASSQSGASGANVLTF
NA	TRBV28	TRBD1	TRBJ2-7	TGTGCCAGCAGCCGACCTGGGTATGGGACAGATCACTACGAGCAGTACTTC	CASSRPGYGTDHYEQYF
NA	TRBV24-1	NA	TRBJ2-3	TGTGCCACCAGTGAATCGACACTCAAGGGGGCAGATACGCAGTATTTT	CATSESTLKGADTQYF
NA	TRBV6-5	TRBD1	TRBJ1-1	TGTGCCAGCACCGACAGGGCCAAGAACACTGAAGCTTTCTTT	CASTDRAKNTEAFF
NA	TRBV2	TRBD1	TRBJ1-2	TGTGCCAGCAGGAGGGACAGCATTAACTATGGCTACACCTTC	CASRRDSINYGYTF
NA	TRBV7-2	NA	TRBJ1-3	TGTGCCAGCAGCCCCAGGACAGTCTCTGGAAACACCATATATTTT	CASSPRTVSGNTIYF
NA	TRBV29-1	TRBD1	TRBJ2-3	TGCAGCGTTGAAGTCCCCGGGACAGGGGCCACAGATACGCAGTATTTT	CSVEVPGTGATDTQYF
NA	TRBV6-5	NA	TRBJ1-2	TGTGCCAGCAGGGGCAGGGCCTATGGCTACACCTTC	CASRGRAYGYTF
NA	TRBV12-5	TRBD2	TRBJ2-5	TGTGCTAGTGGCCATGGACTAGCGCGGGAGACCCAGTACTTC	CASGHGLARETQYF
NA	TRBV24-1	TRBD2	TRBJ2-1	TGTGCCACCAGTGATCTCCGTGGAGCGGGGGGGCAAAATGAGCAGTTCTTC	CATSDLRGAGGQNEQFF
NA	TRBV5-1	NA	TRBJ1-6	TGCGCCAGCAGCAAGCGCGGGGATAGGGTACATTCACCCCTCCACTTT	CASSKRGDRVHSPLHF
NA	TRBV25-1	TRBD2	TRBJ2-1	TGTGCCAGCAGTAGACTAGCGGGGGGGGGCTCCTACAATGAGCAGTTCTTC	CASSRLAGGGSYNEQFF
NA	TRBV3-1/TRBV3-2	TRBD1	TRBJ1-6	TGTGCCAGCAGCCCGCCGGGACAGGGTGATTCACCCCTCCACTTT	CASSPPGQGDSPLHF
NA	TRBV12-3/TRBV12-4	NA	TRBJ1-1	TGTGCCAGCAGTTTTCGAGCGAACACTGAAGCTTTCTTT	CASSFRANTEAFF
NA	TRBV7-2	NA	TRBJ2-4	TGTGCCAGCAGTTTGGGCCCCTGGGGGGATGCCAAAAACATTCAGTACTTC	CASSLGPWGDAKNIQYF
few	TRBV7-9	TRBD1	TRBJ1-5	TGTGCCAGCAGCCTCGCAGGGGGCCATACCGATAGCAATCAGCCCCAGCATTTT	CASSLAGGHTDSNQPQHF
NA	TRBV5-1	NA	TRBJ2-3	TGCGCCAGCAGCCAAATAGGCACAGATACGCAGTATTTT	CASSQIGTDTQYF
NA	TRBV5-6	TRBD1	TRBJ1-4	TGTGCCAGCAGCTTGCAGGGGGCAACTAATGAAAAACTGTTTTTT	CASSLQGATNEKLFF
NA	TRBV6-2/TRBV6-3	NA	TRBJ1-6	TGTGCCAGCAGTTATCGTCGCGAGGATTCACCCCTCCACTTT	CASSYRREDSPLHF
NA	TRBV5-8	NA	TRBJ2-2	TGTGCCAGCAGCTCCAGGGTTAACGGGGAGCTGTTTTTT	CASSSRVNGELFF
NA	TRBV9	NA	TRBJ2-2	TGTGCCAGCAGCGTATTTATGGCGGTGAACACCGGGGAGCTGTTTTTT	CASSVFMAVNTGELFF
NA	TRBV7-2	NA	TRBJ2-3	TGTGCCAGCAGCCTGGCGTTCGGGGGGCCAAGGATTGCAGATACGCAGTATTTT	CASSLAFGGPRIADTQYF
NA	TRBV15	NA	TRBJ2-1	TGTGCCACCAGCACCCCGGAGGGCACCTACAATGAGCAGTTCTTC	CATSTPEGTYNEQFF
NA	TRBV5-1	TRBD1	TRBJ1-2	TGCGCCAGCAGCCTGGAGCAGGGGGCGGGAGGCTACACCTTC	CASSLEQGAGGYTF
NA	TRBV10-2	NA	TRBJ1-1	TGCGCCATCCAGAGGGAGGGTGGAACTGAAGCTTTCTTT	CAIQREGGTEAFF
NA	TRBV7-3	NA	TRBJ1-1	TGTGCCAGCAGCTTAATGTCTATTACCCTCACTGAAGCTTTCTTT	CASSLMSITLTEAFF
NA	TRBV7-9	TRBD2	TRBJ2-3	TGTGCCAGCAGGCCACTAGCGGCATACACAGATACGCAGTATTTT	CASRPLAAYTDTQYF
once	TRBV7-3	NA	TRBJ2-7	TGTGCCAGCAGCTTAAGGGGAGCCTCCTACGAGCAGTACTTC	CASSLRGASYEQYF
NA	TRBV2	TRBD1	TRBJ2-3	TGTGCCCGTCAGGGACAGGGCGTCACAGATACGCAGTATTTT	CARQGQGVTDTQYF
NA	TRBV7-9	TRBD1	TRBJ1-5	TGTGCCAGCAGCCCGGACAGGGGGCGCCCCCATCAGCCCCAGCATTTT	CASSPDRGRPHQPQHF
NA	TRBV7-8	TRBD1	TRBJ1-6	TGTGCCAGCAGCTTAGCCGGGACAGGGTCTGGTTCACCCCTCCACTTT	CASSLAGTGSGSPLHF
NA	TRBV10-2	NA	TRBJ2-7	TGCGCCAGCAGTGACTTCCAGCGGCCAAGTTACGAGCAGTACTTC	CASSDFQRPSYEQYF
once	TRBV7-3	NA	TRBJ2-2	TGTGCCAGCAGCTTAACGGGGGGGCCGGGCGGGGAGCTGTTTTTT	CASSLTGGPGGELFF
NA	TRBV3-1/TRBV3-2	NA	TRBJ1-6	TGTGCCAGCAGTCTTACCCAGGGCTCACCCCTCCACTTT	CASSLTQGSPLHF
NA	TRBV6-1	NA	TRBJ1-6	TGTGCCAGCAGTGAAAACAGGAATCGTAATTCACCCCTCCACTTT	CASSENRNRNSPLHF
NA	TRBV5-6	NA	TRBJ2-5	TGTGCCAGCAGCCCCGGACCCCGAGGGTCAGAGACCCAGTACTTC	CASSPGPRGSETQYF
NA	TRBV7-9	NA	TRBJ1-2	TGTGCCACCTCTCGGGAGGACGGCGGCTACACCTTC	CATSREDGGYTF
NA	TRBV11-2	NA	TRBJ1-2	TGTGCCAGCAGCCTCCGCGGTTCGGTTGGGGGCTACACCTTC	CASSLRGSVGGYTF
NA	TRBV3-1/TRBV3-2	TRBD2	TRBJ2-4	TGTGCCAGCAGCCTCCGATATAGCGGGGGCCTCGTCAAGAACATTCAGTACTTC	CASSLRYSGGLVKNIQYF
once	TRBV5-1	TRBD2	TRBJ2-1	TGCGCCAGCAGCTTTTCCCACAGGGCTGGCAGCGGGGGCCCCTACAATGAGCAGTTCTTC	CASSFSHRAGSGGPYNEQFF
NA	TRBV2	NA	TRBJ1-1	TGTGCCAGCAGTGAAAGGGGCAGGGGATCCGGTGAAGCTTTCTTT	CASSERGRGSGEAFF
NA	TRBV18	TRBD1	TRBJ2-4	TGTGCCAGCTCACGACAGGGACAGGGTCAAAACATTCAGTACTTC	CASSRQGQGQNIQYF